These 32 T cell receptor beta chains came from one sample sequenced in a study of regulatory T cells in long-lasting Graves disease. TCR beta libraries were built with iRepertoire HTBI primers and Arm-PCR of CDR3 regions. A single record per CDR3 protein comes from TCRdb applying MiXCR to the multiplex PCR reads. The sample has hundreds of thousands of distinct CDR3 sequences; about 16% are singletons. Stated time point: newly diagnosed GD, antithyroid drugs for less than 3 months. Preparation of the TCR library used RNA extracted from PBMCs. These same data were also listed under a study on T cells in Graves' hyperthyroidism and ophthalmopathy.

The specimen was peripheral blood mononuclear cells (PBMCs), collected at new diagnosis, from a patient treated with antithyroid drugs. The receptors were sampled from a man between 18 and 35 years old with Graves disease.

This clonotype was seen a few times. This CDR3 reads CSARTGDQPQHF. In DNA form, the CDR3 reads TGCAGCGCCCGGACGGGGGATCAGCCCCAGCATTTT. This rearrangement joins TRBV29-1 to TRBJ1-5; D might be TRBD1 (5 bases). The CDR3 has 12 residues. V lost 7 bases to trimming and J lost 5 bases, with 12 bases between them. The V gene's germline CDR1 is SQVTM and CDR2 ANQGSEA. Using reference TRBV29-1 and TRBJ1-5 for the parts outside the CDR3, the full variable domain is SAVISQKPSRDICQRGTSLTIQCQVDSQVTMMFWYRQQPGQSLTLIATANQGSEATYESGFVIDKFPISRPNLTFSTLTVSNMSPEDSSIYLCSARTGDQPQHFGDGTRLSIL.

This clonotype was found many times. The chain combines TRBV29-1 with TRBJ1-1, with 11 nucleotides matching TRBD1. Trimming at V came to 8 bases and at J to 4 bases, leaving 9 bases not matched to a gene. The CDR3 contains 14 residues. Germline V gene sequence: CDR1 SQVTM, CDR2 ANQGSEA. In DNA, the CDR3 is TGCAGCACCCTAACCGGGACAGGGGGCACTGAAGCTTTCTTT. It is translated as CSTLTGTGGTEAFF.

The table lists this clonotype with many counts. V and J are TRBV30 and TRBJ1-2, with D possibly matching TRBD1 (6 bases). Germline loops: CDR1 GTSNPN, CDR2 SVGIG (reference sequence). The V gene lost 2 bases and the J gene lost 4 bases, with 11 bases spanning the gap. This CDR3 contains 13 residues. CDR3 loop: CAWSRARGYGYTF. The DNA for the CDR3 is TGTGCCTGGAGTCGGGCCAGGGGCTATGGCTACACCTTC. Full variable domain (rest looked up from reference TRBV30 and TRBJ1-2): SQTIHQWPATLVQPVGSPLSLECTVEGTSNPNLYWYRQAAGRGLQLLFYSVGIGQISSEVPQNLSASRPQDRQFILSSKKLLLSDSGFYLCAWSRARGYGYTFGSGTRLTVV.

This CDR3 is CASSTPSWEGDQETQYF. DNA for the CDR3: TGTGCCAGCAGCACACCTAGCTGGGAGGGCGACCAAGAGACCCAGTACTTC. The V and J genes are TRBV11-2 and TRBJ2-5, with 7 bases identical to TRBD2. The ends lost 5 bases at V and 0 bases at J; junction bases unmatched: 12. CDR1 is SGHAT, CDR2 FQNNGV, per germline. The CDR3 is made up of 17 amino acids.

The V call is TRBV7-9, the J call TRBJ1-2; the match to TRBD1 covers 7 bases. Per the germline V gene, CDR1 is SEHNR and CDR2 is FQNEAQ (reference sequence). The CDR3 runs 15 residues. Trimming took 5 bases from V and 1 from J; bases not matched to a gene: 7. Written as DNA, the CDR3 is TGTGCCAGCAGCCCTACGACAGGGTTTAACTATGGCTACACCTTC. Protein: CASSPTTGFNYGYTF.

This clonotype turned up a few times. One end of the junction fails to match germline, which may point to a read error. The rearrangement uses TRBV11-2 and TRBJ2-7; TRBD2 matches at 13 bases. This CDR3 has 16 residues. CDR1 and CDR2 (germline): SGHAT, FQNNGV. CDR3 bases: TGCGCCAGCAGCCAAGCAACTAGCGGGAGGGGCTACGAGCAGTACTTC. It specifies CASSQATSGRGYEQYF.

This clonotype appeared many times. The rearrangement links TRBV30 to TRBJ1-5; no clear D gene. Germline lookup yields CDR1 GTSNPN and CDR2 SVGIG (reference sequence). V was clipped by 2 bases and J by 6 bases, with 11 bases between them. The CDR3 extends over 13 amino acids. CDR3 in amino acids: CAWSTAFGQPQHF. The CDR3 region has the DNA TGTGCCTGGAGTACGGCCTTCGGTCAGCCCCAGCATTTT.

The rearrangement uses TRBV19 and TRBJ2-7; 10 nucleotides agree with TRBD2. The CDR3 has 14 residues. Germline loops: CDR1 LNHDA, CDR2 SQIVND (reference sequence). V lost 5 bases to trimming and J lost 6 bases; unmatched junction nucleotides: 7. As DNA, the CDR3 is TGTGCCAGTAGTGGCCTAGCGGGAGTAGCCGAGCAGTACTTC. It encodes CASSGLAGVAEQYF. Full variable domain (rest looked up from reference TRBV19 and TRBJ2-7): DGGITQSPKYLFRKEGQNVTLSCEQNLNHDAMYWYRQDPGQGLRLIYYSQIVNDFQKGDIAEGYSVSREKKESFPLTVTSAQKNPTAFYLCASSGLAGVAEQYFGPGTRLTVT.

This clonotype was counted many times. J is TRBJ2-1 and V is TRBV5-1; TRBD1 matches 10 bases. Trimming at V came to 3 bases and at J to 5 bases, leaving 2 bases not matched to a gene. The CDR3 consists of 14 residues. Per the germline V gene, CDR1 is SGHRS and CDR2 is YFSETQ. CDR3 protein: CASSWGTGDNEQFF. CDR3 nucleotides: TGCGCCAGCAGCTGGGGGACAGGGGACAATGAGCAGTTCTTC.

This chain links TRBV5-1 with TRBJ2-6, with D perhaps assigned TRBD1 or TRBD2 (5 bases each). The ends were cut back, 4 bases at V and 0 bases at J, with 11 bases in the middle. CDR3 length: 16 residues. Germline CDR1 SGHRS, CDR2 YFSETQ. The CDR3 nucleotides are TGCGCCAGCAGCCGGGACGTACACTCTGGGGCCAACGTCCTGACTTTC. It translates to CASSRDVHSGANVLTF. The entire variable domain, with the rest obtained from reference TRBV5-1 and TRBJ2-6, is as follows: KAGVTQTPRYLIKTRGQQVTLSCSPISGHRSVSWYQQTPGQGLQFLFEYFSETQRNKGNFPGRFSGRQFSNSRSEMNVSTLELGDSALYLCASSRDVHSGANVLTFGAGSRLTVL.

The DNA of the CDR3 is TGTGCCACCAGTGATTCAAACCCGGGACAGGGTTATAAGCCCCAGCATTTT. This sequence encodes CATSDSNPGQGYKPQHF. The chain links TRBV24-1 to TRBJ1-5; 9 nucleotides line up with TRBD1. The CDR3 has 17 amino acids. After removal of 2 bases from V and 8 bases from J, the junction contained 12 bases not matched to a gene. Germline assignment: CDR1 KGHDR and CDR2 SFDVKD.

Only a few counts were recorded for this clonotype. This chain joins TRBV5-1 and TRBJ2-7; possible D gene TRBD2, 6 bases. This CDR3 spans 13 amino acids. Germline V gives CDR1 SGHRS, CDR2 YFSETQ. The V end lost 0 bases, the J end lost 7 bases, and 11 bases lay between the germline ends. For the CDR3, the DNA is TGCGCCAGCAGCTTGGCGGGAGCGGAAGAGCAGTACTTC. Translating gives CASSLAGAEEQYF. The full variable domain, with the rest looked up from reference TRBV5-1 and TRBJ2-7, is KAGVTQTPRYLIKTRGQQVTLSCSPISGHRSVSWYQQTPGQGLQFLFEYFSETQRNKGNFPGRFSGRQFSNSRSEMNVSTLELGDSALYLCASSLAGAEEQYFGPGTRLTVT.

The rearrangement links TRBV7-9 to TRBJ2-7; D is perhaps TRBD2 (7 bases). CDR1 is SEHNR and CDR2 is FQNEAQ in the germline V gene (reference sequence). The CDR3 is 14 residues long. Trimming removed 1 base from V and 5 bases from J, with 12 bases in between. CDR3 sequence: CASSLEGGSHEQYF. The CDR3 DNA is TGTGCCAGCAGCTTAGAGGGGGGGTCCCACGAGCAGTACTTC.

J is TRBJ2-3 and V is TRBV24-1; 7 bases align to TRBD2. The ends lost 5 bases at V and 8 bases at J; junction bases unmatched: 9. Germline V lookup: CDR1 KGHDR, CDR2 SFDVKD. The CDR3 is 14 residues long. DNA of the CDR3: TGTGCCACCAGTGCCATCGGAGGGAGGGGTACGCAGTATTTT. Its translation: CATSAIGGRGTQYF.

This clonotype was picked up many times. The J gene is TRBJ2-1, the V gene TRBV12-3 or TRBV12-4; D possibly uses TRBD1 or TRBD2 (5 bases each). The J call is uncertain, as TRBJ2-5 better fits the DNA end. CDR3 length: 13 amino acids. The CDR3 sequence is CASEGKAEETQYF. Written as DNA, the CDR3 is TGTGCCAGCGAGGGGAAGGCAGAAGAGACCCAGTACTTC.

The sample holds many counts of this clonotype. The rearrangement links TRBV12-3 or TRBV12-4 to TRBJ2-2, with 10 bases fitting TRBD2. The J segment lost 6 bases and the V segment lost 5 bases, leaving 6 bases of the junction unmatched. This CDR3 has 15 residues. The CDR3 spells CASSPGTSDSGELFF. The CDR3 nucleotides are TGTGCCAGCAGTCCCGGGACTAGCGATTCCGGGGAGCTGTTTTTT.

The chain is built from TRBV9 and TRBJ1-1, with 7 bases matching TRBD1. Germline loops: CDR1 SGDLS, CDR2 YYNGEE. V lost 4 bases and J lost 6; bases outside the gene matches: 12. This CDR3 is built from 15 residues. In DNA form, the CDR3 reads TGTGCCAGCAGCCTTCGACAGGGCACGTTCGCTGAAGCTTTCTTT. Protein: CASSLRQGTFAEAFF. Using reference TRBV9 and TRBJ1-1 for the parts outside the CDR3, the full variable domain is DSGVTQTPKHLITATGQRVTLRCSPRSGDLSVYWYQQSLDQGLQFLIQYYNGEERAKGNILERFSAQQFPDLHSELNLSSLELGDSALYFCASSLRQGTFAEAFFGQGTRLTVV.

In its sample, this clonotype was seen many times. The genes are TRBV20-1 and TRBJ1-5; D gene unclear. Germline CDR1 DFQATT, CDR2 SNEGSKA (reference sequence). Trimming shortened V by 1 base and J by 7 bases, and 11 bases separated the two germline ends. The CDR3 sequence is 13 residues long. The CDR3 region has the DNA TGCAGTGCTAGAGGTCAAGCAGGACAGCCCCAGCATTTT. It is translated as CSARGQAGQPQHF.

This clonotype was seen at least ten times. V is TRBV27 and J is TRBJ1-2; D is unclear. The CDR3 runs to 14 residues. Trimming removed 3 bases from V and 4 bases from J, with 12 bases in between. Germline V gene data show CDR1 as MNHEY and CDR2 as SMNVEV (reference sequence). In nucleotides, the CDR3 is TGTGCCAGCAGTTTGAAGGGTTTAAGCTATGGCTACACCTTC. Encoded protein: CASSLKGLSYGYTF.

Here the CDR3 reads CASSYSGTSENYNEQFF. In DNA form, the CDR3 reads TGTGCCAGCAGTTACTCGGGGACTAGCGAAAACTACAATGAGCAGTTCTTC. The chain is built from TRBV6-2 or TRBV6-3 and TRBJ2-1, with 10 bases identical to TRBD2. Germline loops: CDR1 MNHEY, CDR2 SVGEGT. V lost 0 bases, J lost 3 bases, and 5 bases stayed unmatched. The CDR3 contains 17 residues.

This rearrangement joins TRBV19 to TRBJ2-4; 10 bases are a match to TRBD2. Germline lookup yields CDR1 LNHDA and CDR2 SQIVND (reference sequence). Unmatched junction bases numbered 9, after V lost 3 bases and J lost 1 base. The CDR3 has 18 residues. CDR3 sequence reads: CASSISAGGPVAKNIQYF. CDR3 in DNA: TGTGCCAGTAGTATCTCAGCGGGAGGGCCCGTGGCCAAAAACATTCAGTACTTC.

The V call is TRBV29-1, the J call TRBJ1-2; D is unresolved. The CDR3 is 12 amino acids. The germline CDR1 and CDR2 sequences are SQVTM and ANQGSEA. V gave up 3 bases and J gave up 5 bases, with 10 bases separating them. In nucleotides, the CDR3 is TGCAGCGTTGATCTTACGGATTATGGCTACACCTTC. Residues: CSVDLTDYGYTF.

This clonotype was counted a few times. The rearrangement joins TRBV2 to TRBJ1-2; 10 bases agree with TRBD1. V lost 6 bases, J lost 0 bases, and 7 bases stayed unmatched. The CDR3 is 16 amino acids. The germline gives CDR1 SNHLY, CDR2 FYNNEI. The DNA for the CDR3 is TGTGCCAGCAGAAGACAGGGGGCAATAACTAACTATGGCTACACCTTC. Residues: CASRRQGAITNYGYTF.

V and J are TRBV20-1 and TRBJ1-4; 7 bases fit TRBD1. The length of the CDR3 is 15 residues. Trimming removed 2 bases from V and 8 bases from J; junction bases left unmatched: 11. Germline-derived CDR1 and CDR2 are DFQATT and SNEGSKA (reference sequence). The CDR3 coding sequence is TGCAGTGCTAGAAGCACCGGGACAGTAGAAGAAAAACTGTTTTTT. This codes for CSARSTGTVEEKLFF.

The chain uses TRBV6-2 or TRBV6-3 and TRBJ2-2, with D tentatively TRBD1 (5 bases). The CDR3 is 15 amino acids. With 0 bases removed from V and 8 bases from J, the gap between germline ends came to 13 bases. The germline V gene encodes CDR1 MNHEY and CDR2 SVGEGT. CDR3: CASSYSGRVSGELFF. The CDR3 coding sequence is TGTGCCAGCAGTTACTCAGGCAGGGTATCTGGGGAGCTGTTTTTT.

This chain uses TRBV27 with TRBJ2-1, with 9 bases matching TRBD1. There are 14 residues in the CDR3. Germline loops: CDR1 MNHEY, CDR2 SMNVEV (reference sequence). V lost 6 bases to trimming and J lost 8 bases; unmatched junction nucleotides: 8. The CDR3 is CASRKGQGTYEQFF. CDR3 nucleotide sequence: TGTGCCAGCAGGAAGGGACAGGGTACCTATGAGCAGTTCTTC.

This clonotype was seen many times. This CDR3 reads CASGQRDREHEQYF. In DNA form, the CDR3 reads TGTGCCAGCGGTCAGAGGGACAGGGAGCACGAGCAGTACTTC. This rearrangement joins TRBV27 to TRBJ2-7; 9 bases match TRBD1. This CDR3 has 14 amino acids. V was clipped by 8 bases and J by 5 bases; unmatched bases: 10. Germline V gene sequence: CDR1 MNHEY, CDR2 SMNVEV (reference sequence).

The chain employs TRBV20-1 and TRBJ1-5, with 9 bases lining up with TRBD1. The CDR3 sequence is 21 residues long. Looked up from germline, CDR1 is DFQATT and CDR2 is SNEGSKA (reference sequence). V trimming: 0 bases; J trimming: 1 base; junction bases outside the gene matches: 19. CDR3 DNA sequence: TGCAGTGCTAGAGATCTAAATAGGGACAGGGTTGTATATGAGAGCAATCAGCCCCAGCATTTT. Amino acid sequence: CSARDLNRDRVVYESNQPQHF.

This clonotype came up many times. CDR3 DNA: TGTGCCACCAGCACTTCTCGCAGTAACACTGAAGCTTTCTTT. It codes for CATSTSRSNTEAFF. The chain joins TRBV15 to TRBJ1-1; no clear D gene. CDR3 size: 14 residues. V gave up 4 bases and J gave up 2 bases, with 11 bases separating them. Germline V gene lookup returns CDR1 LNHNV and CDR2 YYDKDF (reference sequence). The full variable domain, rest sourced from reference TRBV15 and TRBJ1-1, is DAMVIQNPRYQVTQFGKPVTLSCSQTLNHNVMYWYQQKSSQAPKLLFHYYDKDFNNEADTPDNFQSRRPNTSFCFLDIRSPGLGDTAMYLCATSTSRSNTEAFFGQGTRLTVV.

This clonotype was counted only a few times. J is TRBJ1-5 and V is TRBV5-4; the D is unclear. V dropped 8 bases and J dropped 2 bases, with 17 bases sitting between them. Germline CDR1 is SGHNT and CDR2 is YYREEE (reference sequence). The CDR3 has 15 residues. CDR3 region: CARGPRTACNQPQHF. The CDR3 DNA reads TGTGCCAGAGGCCCCCGGACCGCCTGCAATCAGCCCCAGCATTTT.

This chain connects TRBV19 to TRBJ2-3; D remains ambiguous. The germline gives CDR1 LNHDA, CDR2 SQIVND (reference sequence). V dropped 1 base and J dropped 4 bases, with 6 bases sitting between them. The CDR3 totals 13 residues. DNA of the CDR3: TGTGCCAGTAGTATAGGCGGAGCAGATACGCAGTATTTT. This gives the protein CASSIGGADTQYF. Full variable domain (rest looked up from reference TRBV19 and TRBJ2-3): DGGITQSPKYLFRKEGQNVTLSCEQNLNHDAMYWYRQDPGQGLRLIYYSQIVNDFQKGDIAEGYSVSREKKESFPLTVTSAQKNPTAFYLCASSIGGADTQYFGPGTRLTVL.

The chain recombines TRBV19 with TRBJ2-7; 11 bases line up with TRBD2. V dropped 10 bases and J dropped 7; count of bases not matched to a gene: 12. The CDR3 has 14 amino acids. CDR1 and CDR2 from the germline V gene are LNHDA and SQIVND (reference sequence). The CDR3 protein is CATRLAGGPGEQYF. CDR3 nucleotides: TGTGCCACCCGCTTAGCGGGAGGGCCGGGAGAGCAGTACTTC.